Following are 5 T cell receptor beta chains from one sample sequenced in a study of T cells in Graves' hyperthyroidism and ophthalmopathy. Amplified regions were TCR beta CDR3 sequences from RNA transcripts. An initial round of RT-PCR targeting the TCR CDR3 relied on the HTBI primer set. MiXCR, run by TCRdb on the multiplex PCR reads, gives a single entry per CDR3 protein. This sample has 500,000 to 650,000 distinct CDR3 sequences; 14% occur once, and the top ten carry about 14%. Input material: blood. The receptor source for this set is a middle-aged woman with Graves' hyperthyroidism.

The chain employs TRBV7-6 and TRBJ2-1; TRBD2 is a possible D gene (5 bases). The length of the CDR3 is 13 residues. The germline V and J ends were trimmed by 1 base and 7 bases, with 8 bases remaining between them. Germline CDR1 is SGHVS and CDR2 is FNYEAQ. The CDR3 nucleotides are TGTGCCAGCAGCTTAGGGGAGAAGAATGAGCAGTTCTTC. Its protein product is CASSLGEKNEQFF.

In its sample, this clonotype was seen a few times. The chain uses TRBV29-1 and TRBJ2-2; 13 bases match TRBD2. The ends lost 7 bases at V and 5 bases at J; junction bases unmatched: 7. This CDR3 contains 15 residues. Germline values: CDR1 SQVTM, CDR2 ANQGSEA. CDR3 loop: CSARTSGSTTGELFF. In nucleotides, the CDR3 is TGCAGCGCGCGGACTAGCGGGAGCACAACCGGGGAGCTGTTTTTT.

This clonotype was seen many times. This chain uses TRBV11-3 with TRBJ2-1; 7 positions match TRBD2. CDR1 is SGHNT, CDR2 YENEEA, per germline. The CDR3 is 15 residues long. The V segment lost 4 bases and the J segment 4 bases; nucleotides outside the gene matches: 7. CDR3: CASSSGLGEYNEQFF. The CDR3 bases are TGTGCCAGCAGCTCAGGACTAGGGGAATACAATGAGCAGTTCTTC. Using reference TRBV11-3 and TRBJ2-1 for the parts outside the CDR3, the full variable domain is EAGVVQSPRYKIIEKKQPVAFWCNPISGHNTLYWYLQNLGQGPELLIRYENEEAVDDSQLPKDRFSAERLKGVDSTLKIQPAELGDSAVYLCASSSGLGEYNEQFFGPGTRLTVL.

This clonotype was recorded at least ten times. The rearrangement links TRBV7-8 to TRBJ2-5, with TRBD1 identical over 7 bases. The CDR3 covers 15 residues. Unmatched junction bases numbered 8, after V lost 3 bases and J lost 4 bases. Germline V gene data show CDR1 as SGHVS and CDR2 as FQNEAQ. CDR3 amino acids: CASSFPIRQGETQYF. CDR3 nucleotides: TGTGCCAGCAGCTTCCCGATCAGACAGGGAGAGACCCAGTACTTC. Full variable domain (remainder filled in from reference TRBV7-8 and TRBJ2-5): GAGVSQSPRYKVAKRGQDVALRCDPISGHVSLFWYQQALGQGPEFLTYFQNEAQLDKSGLPSDRFFAERPEGSVSTLKIQRTQQEDSAVYLCASSFPIRQGETQYFGPGTRLLVL.

With respect to this clonotype: With a much larger clone just one base away, this may be a read error. The conserved phenylalanine or tryptophan is not found at the CDR3 terminus, so this likely reflects a read error. V gene TRBV11-2 combines with J gene TRBJ2-2, with 10 bases aligning to TRBD2. Germline values: CDR1 SGHAT, CDR2 FQNNGV. The CDR3 spans 17 residues. V lost 2 bases to trimming and J lost 1 base; unmatched junction nucleotides: 4. The DNA of the CDR3 is TGTGCCAGCAGCTTATTCCCTAGCGGGGGGAACACCGGGGAGCTGTTTTCT. The encoded protein is CASSLFPSGGNTGELFS.